This T cell receptor beta chain was sequenced in a study of graft-versus-host responses after intestinal transplantation. Study in general: Every one of the recipients received anti-thymocyte globulin induction and afterwards took tacrolimus and steroids for roughly 3 years. General study findings and limits: The authors found GvH clones in recipient marrow, some appearing first in ileum or blood. The study found high graft-versus-host to host-versus-graft clonal ratios in allografts of patients with graft-donor T cell macrochimerism. Early after transplant, HvG declines were associated with peak levels of circulating GvH clones.

Profiled with immunoSEQ multiplex PCR; TCRdb holds only in-frame clones, not every one. The sample includes about 90,000 clones, around four fifths of them seen just once. A word on this clone: Its antigen is currently unknown.

The germline CDR1 and CDR2 sequences are MNHEY and SMNVEV (reference sequence). The CDR3 covers 16 residues. V gave up 6 bases and J gave up 1 base; unmatched junction bases: 12. The chain is built from TRBV27 and TRBJ2-7, with 7 nucleotides matching TRBD2. The source of this sequence is a human donor who received an intestinal transplant. The input for sequencing was unstimulated CD8+ T cells sorted from spleen or lymph node cells, taken before intestinal transplant. This chain's CDR3 is CASRTSPGGSSYEQYF. In DNA, the CDR3 is TGTGCCAGCAGGACCTCCCCTGGCGGGAGTTCCTACGAGCAGTACTTC.